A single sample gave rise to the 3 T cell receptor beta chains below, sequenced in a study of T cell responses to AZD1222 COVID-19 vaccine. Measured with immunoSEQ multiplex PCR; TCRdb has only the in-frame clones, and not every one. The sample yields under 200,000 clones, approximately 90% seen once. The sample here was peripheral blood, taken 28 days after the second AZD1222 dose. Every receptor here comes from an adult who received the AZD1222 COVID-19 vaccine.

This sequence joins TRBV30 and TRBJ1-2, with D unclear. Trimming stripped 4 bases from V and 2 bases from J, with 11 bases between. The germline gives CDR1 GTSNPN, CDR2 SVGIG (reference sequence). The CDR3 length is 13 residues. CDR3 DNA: TGTGCCTGGACCTCAGAAGGGAACTATGGCTACACCTTC. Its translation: CAWTSEGNYGYTF.

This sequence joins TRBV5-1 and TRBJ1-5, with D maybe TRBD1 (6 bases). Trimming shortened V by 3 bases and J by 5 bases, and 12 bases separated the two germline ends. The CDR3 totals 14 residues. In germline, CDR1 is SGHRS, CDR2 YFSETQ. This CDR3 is CASSSYRVYQPQHF. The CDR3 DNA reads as TGCGCCAGCAGCTCCTACAGGGTTTATCAGCCCCAGCATTTT. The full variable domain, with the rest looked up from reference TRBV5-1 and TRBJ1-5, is KAGVTQTPRYLIKTRGQQVTLSCSPISGHRSVSWYQQTPGQGLQFLFEYFSETQRNKGNFPGRFSGRQFSNSRSEMNVSTLELGDSALYLCASSSYRVYQPQHFGDGTRLSIL.

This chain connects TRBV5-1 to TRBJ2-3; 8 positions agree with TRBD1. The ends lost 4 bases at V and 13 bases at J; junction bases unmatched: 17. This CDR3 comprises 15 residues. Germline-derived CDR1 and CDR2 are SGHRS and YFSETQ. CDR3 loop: CASSPTGQGPSHEYF. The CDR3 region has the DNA TGCGCCAGCAGCCCGACCGGACAGGGTCCCTCACATGAGTATTTT.